What follows are 21 T cell receptor beta chains derived from one specimen sequenced in a study of shared clonotypes between healthy human individuals (dated by TCRdb to 2018 to 2020). The library relied on the immunoSEQ multiplex PCR assay. The table comes from immuneACCESS by way of TCRdb, which keeps in-frame sequences with V and J called. Part of the clones is missing from these tables; in studies checked, under half for an unresolved V gene and the rest for unknown reasons. The sample table lists a few million clones, approximately 90% of them with a count of one. Over 0.12% of the sample is held by the ten biggest clonotypes. Specimen: naive CD4+ T cells sorted from blood. What this sample's cell subset or site label stands for: CD45RA+ positively selected. The receptors stem from a young man in good health.

The chain joins TRBV5-8 to TRBJ1-2, with TRBD1 as a possible D gene (5 bases). The V and J ends lost 2 bases and 8 bases respectively, with 13 bases between them. Per the germline V gene, CDR1 is SGHTS and CDR2 is YDEGEE. This CDR3 is built from 13 residues. The CDR3 DNA reads as TGTGCCAGCAGCTTCAACATAAGGACAGGCTACACCTTC. Translation: CASSFNIRTGYTF. Complete variable domain (other parts from reference TRBV5-8 and TRBJ1-2): EAGVTQSPTHLIKTRGQQATLRCSPISGHTSVYWYQQALGLGLQFLLWYDEGEERNRGNFPPRFSGRQFPNYSSELNVNALELEDSALYLCASSFNIRTGYTFGSGTRLTVV.

This clone occurred a few times. The same CDR3 arises from other DNA sequences in this sample as well. The chain's CDR3 is CASSLRQGTYEQYF. The CDR3 nucleotides read TGTGCCAGCAGTTTGAGGCAGGGAACCTACGAGCAGTACTTC. The chain links TRBV28 to TRBJ2-7, with a possible D match to TRBD1 (5 bases). The CDR3 has 14 amino acids. Germline V lookup: CDR1 MDHEN, CDR2 SYDVKM. Between the trimmed V and J ends, which lost 3 bases and 2 bases, there was a span of 11 bases.

The V and J genes are TRBV27 and TRBJ2-5; weak D call: TRBD2 (5 bases). The germline gives CDR1 MNHEY, CDR2 SMNVEV (reference sequence). Trimming stripped 6 bases from V and 0 bases from J, with 8 bases between. CDR3 length equals 13 residues. Written as DNA, the CDR3 is TGTGCCAGCAGAAGACTAAACCAAGAGACCCAGTACTTC. Its translation is CASRRLNQETQYF.

This clone was observed once. V usage is TRBV9 and J usage is TRBJ1-5; D possibly corresponds to TRBD1 (6 bases). V was cut by 2 bases and J by 2 bases, with 8 bases left in between. There are 14 residues in the CDR3. Germline assignment: CDR1 SGDLS and CDR2 YYNGEE. CDR3 in amino acids: CASSVRQGNQPQHF. The CDR3, as DNA: TGTGCCAGCAGCGTCCGACAGGGCAATCAGCCCCAGCATTTT.

V gene TRBV6-1 combines with J gene TRBJ1-3, with D possibly being TRBD1 (5 bases). V shed 1 base and J shed 4 bases, with 14 bases lying between them. Germline CDR1 reads MNHNS; CDR2 reads SASEGT. The CDR3 runs to 16 residues. The CDR3 spells CASSEVTGVGGNTIYF. CDR3 nucleotide sequence: TGTGCCAGCAGTGAAGTGACGGGGGTAGGGGGAAACACCATATATTTT.

The CDR3 DNA sequence: TGCGCCAGCAGCTTGGAAGGTACGGCTGGAAACACCATATATTTT. This gives the protein CASSLEGTAGNTIYF. The chain recombines TRBV5-1 with TRBJ1-3, with no clear D. The CDR3 length is 15 residues. The germline V and J ends were trimmed by 0 bases and 2 bases, with 9 bases remaining between them. Germline V CDR1 and CDR2: SGHRS, YFSETQ.

This rearrangement joins TRBV20-1 to TRBJ2-7; D remains ambiguous. V dropped 7 bases and J dropped 10 bases, with 14 bases sitting between them. The CDR3 length is 10 residues. Germline CDR1 reads DFQATT; CDR2 reads SNEGSKA (reference sequence). The CDR3 here is CSVDGFPQYF. The CDR3 region has the DNA TGCAGTGTGGACGGGTTCCCCCAGTACTTC.

The V call is TRBV2, the J call TRBJ1-5; no clear D gene. The CDR3 is 14 amino acids. Germline values: CDR1 SNHLY, CDR2 FYNNEI. V shed 3 bases and J shed 5 bases, with 11 bases lying between them. DNA for the CDR3: TGTGCCAGCAGTGATGTAGGGATTTATCAGCCCCAGCATTTT. Protein: CASSDVGIYQPQHF. Supplemented by reference TRBV2 and TRBJ1-5, the full variable domain reads EPEVTQTPSHQVTQMGQEVILRCVPISNHLYFYWYRQILGQKVEFLVSFYNNEISEKSEIFDDQFSVERPDGSNFTLKIRSTKLEDSAMYFCASSDVGIYQPQHFGDGTRLSIL.

The chain couples TRBV11-3 to TRBJ2-3; D not certain. This CDR3 is built from 13 residues. Germline lookup yields CDR1 SGHNT and CDR2 YENEEA. Deletions cut 1 base from V and 6 bases from J, with 8 bases between. CDR3 sequence (DNA): TGTGCCAGCAGCTTAGGCGCGAGGGATACGCAGTATTTT. Protein: CASSLGARDTQYF.

This clone has only one observation. The chain is built from TRBV5-1 and TRBJ2-5; 7 bases map to TRBD2. Germline CDR1 reads SGHRS; CDR2 reads YFSETQ. The CDR3 covers 13 residues. Trimming took 4 bases from V and 4 from J; bases not matched to a gene: 4. In DNA, the CDR3 is TGCGCCAGCAGCCAGACTAGCCTAGAGACCCAGTACTTC. It is translated as CASSQTSLETQYF.

The chain is built from TRBV10-3 and TRBJ2-7; 8 positions agree with TRBD2. After removal of 11 bases from V and 3 bases from J, the junction contained 15 bases not matched to a gene. The CDR3 contains 15 residues. Germline V gene lookup returns CDR1 ENHRY and CDR2 SYGVKD. The CDR3 nucleotides read TGTGCCTCCGCGGGGGAAGTAGCGGGGAGCTACGAGCAGTACTTC. Encoded protein: CASAGEVAGSYEQYF.

Regarding this clone: The sample has other DNA sequences that encode this CDR3 too. The chain employs TRBV5-1 and TRBJ2-2, with TRBD2 matching 12 bases. Germline V gene lookup returns CDR1 SGHRS and CDR2 YFSETQ. This CDR3 region has 16 residues. Trimming at V came to 2 bases and at J to 2 bases, leaving 1 base not matched to a gene. CDR3 in DNA: TGCGCCAGCAGCTTACTAGCGGGGGGAAACACCGGGGAGCTGTTTTTT. Translated: CASSLLAGGNTGELFF.

This clone was observed a single time. V usage is TRBV25-1 and J usage is TRBJ1-3, with D unclear. Trimming stripped 8 bases from V and 0 bases from J, with 8 bases between. CDR3 length: 13 amino acids. CDR1 and CDR2 from the germline V gene are MGHDK and SYGVNS. CDR3 protein: CASATLSGNTIYF. CDR3 bases: TGTGCCAGCGCCACGCTCTCTGGAAACACCATATATTTT.

The chain links TRBV30 to TRBJ1-1; D gene ambiguous. In germline, CDR1 is GTSNPN, CDR2 SVGIG (reference sequence). V was cut by 0 bases and J by 0 bases, with 11 bases left in between. CDR3 length: 15 amino acids. In DNA, the CDR3 is TGTGCCTGGAGTGTAGATCCGCCTCTGAACACTGAAGCTTTCTTT. Translation: CAWSVDPPLNTEAFF.

This rearrangement joins TRBV28 to TRBJ1-1; TRBD1 is a possible D gene (5 bases). The CDR3 contains 12 residues. Germline V CDR1 and CDR2: MDHEN, SYDVKM. The V gene lost 5 bases and the J gene lost 7 bases, with 11 bases spanning the gap. The CDR3 region has the DNA TGTGCCAGCAGTCCCCCGGGACTTGAAGCTTTCTTT. This sequence encodes CASSPPGLEAFF.

The J gene is TRBJ2-7, the V gene TRBV6-5, with D unresolved. This CDR3 has 14 residues. The germline V gene encodes CDR1 MNHEY and CDR2 SVGAGI. Trimming stripped 2 bases from V and 7 bases from J, with 15 bases between. The CDR3 sequence: CASSYGKNSHEQYF. DNA for the CDR3: TGTGCCAGCAGTTACGGGAAGAACTCTCATGAGCAGTACTTC.

The V and J genes are TRBV4-1 and TRBJ2-3; 12 bases line up with TRBD2. The V gene end was trimmed by 1 base and the J gene end by 5 bases; junction bases not matched to a gene: 7. The CDR3 runs to 17 residues. CDR1 is MGHRA and CDR2 is YSYEKL in the germline V gene. The CDR3 spells CASSQGGLAGPIDTQYF. CDR3 sequence (DNA): TGCGCCAGCAGCCAAGGGGGACTAGCGGGTCCTATAGATACGCAGTATTTT.

The rearrangement joins TRBV11-2 to TRBJ2-7, with a weak D call TRBD2 (5 bases). This CDR3 is 15 amino acids long. Trimming removed 1 base at V and 2 bases at J, with 12 bases between. CDR1 and CDR2 (germline): SGHAT, FQNNGV. CDR3 coding DNA: TGTGCCAGCAGCTTAGTGAGGGATCCGGCCTACGAGCAGTACTTC. Protein sequence: CASSLVRDPAYEQYF. Variable domain in full (rest from reference TRBV11-2 and TRBJ2-7): EAGVAQSPRYKIIEKRQSVAFWCNPISGHATLYWYQQILGQGPKLLIQFQNNGVVDDSQLPKDRFSAERLKGVDSTLKIQPAKLEDSAVYLCASSLVRDPAYEQYFGPGTRLTVT.

The chain links TRBV7-3 to TRBJ1-2, with 7 bases that match TRBD1. Germline CDR1 reads SGHTA; CDR2 reads FQGTGA. With V trimmed by 3 bases and J by 8 bases, 15 bases remained unmatched. The CDR3 has 16 residues. CDR3 region: CASSFGQEIKPDGYTF. CDR3 nucleotides: TGTGCCAGCAGCTTTGGACAGGAAATCAAGCCTGACGGCTACACCTTC.

The chain combines TRBV29-1 with TRBJ1-5, with D perhaps TRBD1 (6 bases). Germline V lookup: CDR1 SQVTM, CDR2 ANQGSEA. CDR3 length equals 12 residues. The ends were cut back, 0 bases at V and 7 bases at J, with 7 bases in the middle. The CDR3 loop is CSVEEGGQPQHF. CDR3 coding DNA: TGCAGCGTTGAAGAAGGGGGGCAGCCCCAGCATTTT.

As DNA, the CDR3 is TGTGCCAGCGGGAGGGACAGGGTCGAAAAACTGTTTTTT. Its translation: CASGRDRVEKLFF. The chain links TRBV7-9 to TRBJ1-4, with 9 bases identical to TRBD1. Trimming cost V 8 bases and J 8 bases; bases outside gene matches: 6. This CDR3 is built from 13 residues. CDR1 is SEHNR, CDR2 FQNEAQ, per germline (reference sequence).